The next 13 T cell receptor beta chains were all read from a single sample in a study of early T cells in non-severe SARS-CoV-2 infection. One entry per CDR3 protein, called by TCRdb with MiXCR from the 5' RACE reads. The table includes about 50,000 distinct CDR3 sequences, 10% detected once. The sample was whole blood. The receptors originated from an adult who was a healthcare worker with PCR-confirmed SARS-CoV-2 infection or an uninfected control (not recorded which).

This clonotype was seen ten or more times. The chain employs TRBV7-2 and TRBJ1-4; TRBD1 might be the D (5 bases). Germline CDR1 and CDR2: SGHTA and FQGNSA. The ends were cut back, 1 base at V and 1 base at J, with 10 bases in the middle. The CDR3 is 16 amino acids. CDR3 sequence reads: CASSLGVGGTNEKLFF. CDR3 DNA sequence: TGTGCCAGCAGCTTAGGAGTGGGGGGAACTAATGAAAAACTGTTTTTT.

The V and J genes are TRBV2 and TRBJ2-3, with 12 positions matching TRBD2. From germline, CDR1 is SNHLY and CDR2 FYNNEI. J was trimmed by 2 bases and V by 6 bases; bases with no gene match: 6. CDR3 length: 16 amino acids. CDR3 sequence reads: CASSRGLAGYTDTQYF. CDR3 sequence (DNA): TGTGCCAGCAGCCGAGGACTAGCGGGATACACAGATACGCAGTATTTT.

The rearrangement uses TRBV6-5 and TRBJ2-7; the match to TRBD2 covers 14 bases. This CDR3 has 16 residues. Per germline, CDR1 MNHEY and CDR2 SVGAGI. J was trimmed by 2 bases and V by 2 bases; bases with no gene match: 2. The CDR3 loop is CASSYGLAGGAYEQYF. CDR3 sequence (DNA): TGTGCCAGCAGTTACGGACTAGCGGGAGGAGCCTACGAGCAGTACTTC.

This clonotype was recorded at least ten times. This chain joins TRBV20-1 and TRBJ1-1; weak D call: TRBD1 (6 bases). CDR3 length equals 12 residues. The V gene's germline CDR1 is DFQATT and CDR2 SNEGSKA (reference sequence). V was clipped by 5 bases and J by 10 bases, with 17 bases between them. CDR3 sequence reads: CSAAGDTGRAFF. CDR3 nucleotide sequence: TGCAGTGCTGCTGGGGACACGGGTCGAGCTTTCTTT.

This clonotype was seen many times. V gene TRBV11-2 combines with J gene TRBJ2-3; D is unclear. The CDR3 is 12 amino acids. Trimming removed 5 bases at V and 6 bases at J, with 9 bases between. CDR1 SGHAT and CDR2 FQNNGV come from the germline V gene. CDR3 sequence reads: CASSPPWDTQYF. The CDR3 nucleotides read TGTGCCAGCAGCCCCCCTTGGGATACGCAGTATTTT.

The CDR3 region is CSAHWTRTTDTQYF. The CDR3 DNA sequence: TGCAGCGCCCACTGGACAAGGACTACAGATACGCAGTATTTT. The V call is TRBV29-1, the J call TRBJ2-3; D is tentatively TRBD1 or TRBD2 (5 bases each). Trimming took off 7 bases at V and 3 bases at J, with 17 bases between the two ends. The length of the CDR3 is 14 residues. Per germline, CDR1 SQVTM and CDR2 ANQGSEA.

The rearrangement uses TRBV2 and TRBJ2-7; D is ambiguous. The CDR3 spans 12 residues. V dropped 6 bases and J dropped 2 bases, with 8 bases sitting between them. In germline, CDR1 is SNHLY, CDR2 FYNNEI. The CDR3 loop reads CASRRDTYEQYF. In DNA form, the CDR3 reads TGTGCCAGCAGAAGAGACACCTACGAGCAGTACTTC.

This clonotype was recorded many times. This sequence joins TRBV29-1 and TRBJ2-5; D possibly corresponds to TRBD1 (5 bases). Germline values: CDR1 SQVTM, CDR2 ANQGSEA. The CDR3 consists of 12 residues. The V and J ends lost 4 bases and 2 bases respectively, with 8 bases between them. The CDR3 DNA reads TGCAGCGTTGTAAGGGGTCAAGAGACCCAGTACTTC. Residues: CSVVRGQETQYF.

This clonotype was seen ten or more times. The V and J genes are TRBV20-1 and TRBJ2-1; TRBD1 agrees at 7 bases. The CDR3 length is 14 residues. Germline CDR1 and CDR2: DFQATT and SNEGSKA (reference sequence). Trimming at V came to 0 bases and at J to 4 bases, leaving 3 bases not matched to a gene. The CDR3 loop is CSARDRTGYNEQFF. CDR3 bases: TGCAGTGCTAGAGATCGGACAGGTTACAATGAGCAGTTCTTC.

A few counts support this clonotype. The chain has TRBV9 and TRBJ2-1; D remains ambiguous. Deletions cut 3 bases from V and 1 base from J, with 17 bases between. This CDR3 comprises 17 residues. Germline V gene sequence: CDR1 SGDLS, CDR2 YYNGEE. The CDR3 sequence is CASSAQRKWKSYNEQFF. The CDR3 DNA reads as TGTGCCAGCAGCGCCCAAAGAAAATGGAAGTCCTACAATGAGCAGTTCTTC.

This clonotype was seen only a few times. The CDR3 bases are TGCAGCGTGGCCGGGACAGCCAGCTCCTACAATGAGCAGTTCTTC. This sequence encodes CSVAGTASSYNEQFF. This chain joins TRBV29-1 and TRBJ2-1, with 7 positions matching TRBD1. CDR3 length: 15 amino acids. Trimming cost V 6 bases and J 0 bases; bases outside gene matches: 8. The germline V gene has CDR1 SQVTM and CDR2 ANQGSEA.

The chain links TRBV7-2 to TRBJ1-1, with D hard to call. CDR1 is SGHTA and CDR2 is FQGNSA in the germline V gene. With 2 bases removed from V and 4 bases from J, the gap between germline ends came to 8 bases. The CDR3 consists of 13 residues. In nucleotides, the CDR3 is TGTGCCAGCAGCTTATCGACCAGCACTGAAGCTTTCTTT. Its protein product is CASSLSTSTEAFF.

Many counts were recorded for this clonotype. The V gene is TRBV6-2 or TRBV6-3, the J gene TRBJ2-7, with 8 bases matching TRBD2. Trimming at V came to 0 bases and at J to 5 bases, leaving 6 bases not matched to a gene. Germline assignment: CDR1 MNHEY and CDR2 SVGEGT. The CDR3 extends over 15 amino acids. DNA of the CDR3: TGTGCCAGCAGTTACTCGAAACTAGCGGAGGACGAGCAGTACTTC. This sequence encodes CASSYSKLAEDEQYF.